This record looks at one T cell receptor (beta chain) sequence and its context. Its antigen is not known. These data are taken from a study of T cell responses to AZD1222 COVID-19 vaccine. Study findings and constraints: Most donors were white British, females outnumbered males, and clonal diversity was possibly underestimated. AZD1222 recipients seropositive at baseline numbered only 5 or 6. Unmutated variant regions reportedly attract nearly half of all spike-specific TCRs.

TCRdb's copy holds only in-frame clones and misses some; the assay was immunoSEQ multiplex PCR. In the table there are 130,000 to 150,000 clones, 85% to 90% of which are singletons. V shed 4 bases and J shed 3 bases, with 15 bases lying between them. The germline V gene encodes CDR1 MDHEN and CDR2 SYDVKM. This CDR3 contains 15 residues. The sample here was peripheral blood, taken on day 0 of AZD1222 vaccination. The receptor was derived from an adult in good health. The chain links TRBV28 to TRBJ2-5; D is perhaps TRBD1 (7 bases). In DNA form, the CDR3 reads TGTGCCAGCAGTTCCGGGAGCAGGGGGAAAGAGACCCAGTACTTC. Its translation is CASSSGSRGKETQYF.